This T cell receptor beta chain was identified during a study of OX40 agonist ivuxolimab in advanced cancers. This clone was seen a handful of times. What it recognizes is unknown. Autoimmune disease history or systemic immunosuppression meant exclusion. Study conclusions and caveats: Expanded clones belonging to CD8+ T cells outnumbered, on average, those of CD4+. The study found among the lowest clonal expansion in partial responders at 0.1-3.0 mg/kg.

Libraries were prepared by immunoSEQ multiplex PCR; TCRdb keeps only in-frame clonotypes and omits some of them. The sample records approximately 82,000 clones, around 87% being singletons. The CDR3 loop spans 14 amino acids. The V segment lost 6 bases and the J segment 8 bases; nucleotides outside the gene matches: 8. Germline CDR1 reads SGHVS; CDR2 reads FQNEAQ. The sequence was collected from an adult with an advanced solid tumor such as melanoma, head and neck, liver or kidney cancer. Sequences were derived from CD4+ or CD8+ T cells sorted from blood, sampled in a trial of the OX40 agonist ivuxolimab. This sequence joins TRBV7-8 and TRBJ1-2; the match to TRBD1 covers 11 bases. Written as DNA, the CDR3 is TGTGCCAGCAGTCCCGGACAGGGGGCGAAGGGCTACACCTTC. Translated, it gives CASSPGQGAKGYTF.